Below, 6 T cell receptor beta chains from the same sample are listed, as sequenced in a study of blood T cell repertoires in COVID-19. Repertoires were generated with immunoSEQ multiplex PCR, while TCRdb's copy carries only in-frame clones and drops some. The repertoire consists of under 300,000 clones, with approximately 81% occurring once and the leading ten covering about 6.9%. Material for sequencing was PBMCs or T cells enriched from blood (not recorded which). The receptors come from a woman aged 45-65 years who had been exposed to COVID-19.

The chain uses TRBV6-4 and TRBJ2-6; no firm D call. CDR3 length: 14 residues. Trimming cost V 4 bases and J 2 bases, with 6 bases left between them. The V gene's germline CDR1 is MRHNA and CDR2 SNTAGT. The CDR3 coding sequence is TGTGCCAGCAGTGGGGCAGCTGGGGCCAACGTCCTGACTTTC. This sequence encodes CASSGAAGANVLTF.

The chain is built from TRBV25-1 and TRBJ1-1; D uncertain. Trimming pared 2 bases from V and 4 bases from J, leaving 11 bases between. This CDR3 is 14 amino acids long. CDR1 and CDR2 (germline): MGHDK, SYGVNS. The CDR3, as DNA: TGTGCCAGCAGTGAAACTACTTGGAGCACTGAAGCTTTCTTT. It is translated as CASSETTWSTEAFF.

This sequence joins TRBV25-1 and TRBJ1-1, with D perhaps matching TRBD1 (6 bases). With 1 base removed from V and 8 bases from J, the gap between germline ends came to 20 bases. Germline V lookup: CDR1 MGHDK, CDR2 SYGVNS. The CDR3 consists of 16 residues. DNA of the CDR3: TGTGCCAGCAGTGAATCAAGGGGGATCTTAGCAAAGGAAGCTTTCTTT. Residues: CASSESRGILAKEAFF.

The chain employs TRBV29-1 and TRBJ1-1, with TRBD1 identical over 8 bases. Germline lookup yields CDR1 SQVTM and CDR2 ANQGSEA. The CDR3 sequence is 13 residues long. The junction had 5 bases not matched to a gene; V was cut back by 7 bases and J by 1 base. The CDR3 DNA sequence: TGCAGCGCCAGGACAGGGCGGAACACTGAAGCTTTCTTT. It specifies CSARTGRNTEAFF.

The rearrangement links TRBV24-1 to TRBJ2-5; 10 bases line up with TRBD1. J gave up 1 base and V 5 bases, and 6 bases lay outside the gene matches. Germline CDR1 and CDR2: KGHDR and SFDVKD. The CDR3 is 16 residues long. The CDR3 loop reads CATSALRDRGQETQYF. The CDR3 coding sequence is TGTGCCACCAGTGCCTTGAGGGACAGGGGCCAAGAGACCCAGTACTTC.

The table lists this clone with a count of one. V gene TRBV30 combines with J gene TRBJ2-2; D is possibly TRBD2 (5 bases). Deletions cut 2 bases from V and 7 bases from J, with 8 bases between. In germline, CDR1 is GTSNPN, CDR2 SVGIG (reference sequence). This CDR3 has 12 residues. CDR3 sequence: CAWSREVGELFF. The CDR3 DNA reads as TGTGCCTGGAGTCGGGAAGTCGGGGAGCTGTTTTTT.